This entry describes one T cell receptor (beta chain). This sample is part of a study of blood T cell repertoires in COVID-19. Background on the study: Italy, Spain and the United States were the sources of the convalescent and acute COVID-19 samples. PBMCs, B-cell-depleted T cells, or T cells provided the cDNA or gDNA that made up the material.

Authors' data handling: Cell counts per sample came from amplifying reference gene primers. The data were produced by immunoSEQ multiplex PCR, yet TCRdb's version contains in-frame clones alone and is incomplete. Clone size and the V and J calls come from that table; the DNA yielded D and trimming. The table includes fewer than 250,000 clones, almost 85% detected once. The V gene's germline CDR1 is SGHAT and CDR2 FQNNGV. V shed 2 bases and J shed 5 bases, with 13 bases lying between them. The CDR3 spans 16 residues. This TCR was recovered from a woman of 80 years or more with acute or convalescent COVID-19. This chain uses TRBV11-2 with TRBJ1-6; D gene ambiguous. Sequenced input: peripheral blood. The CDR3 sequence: CASSLLAGSNNSPLHF. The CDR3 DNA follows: TGTGCCAGCAGCTTACTGGCGGGAAGTAATAATTCACCCCTCCACTTT.